The 29 T cell receptor beta chains below all came from one sample that was sequenced in a study of blood T cell repertoires in COVID-19. The protocol was immunoSEQ multiplex PCR, while the TCRdb copy is restricted to in-frame clones and leaves out a portion. The sample records about 25,000 clones, roughly 80% being singletons. Sequencing input: peripheral blood. Receptor source: a man aged 50-59 years with active or convalescent COVID-19.

This clone was observed once. The V gene is TRBV5-4, the J gene TRBJ1-1; 8 bases fit TRBD1. The CDR3 has 14 amino acids. J lost 4 bases, V lost 2 bases, and 4 bases had no gene match. Germline loops: CDR1 SGHNT, CDR2 YYREEE (reference sequence). CDR3 amino acids: CASSFGQGVTEAFF. The CDR3 region has the DNA TGTGCCAGCAGCTTCGGACAGGGCGTCACTGAAGCTTTCTTT.

V usage is TRBV7-9 and J usage is TRBJ2-3; 16 nucleotides line up with TRBD2. The CDR3 length is 17 residues. Germline V gene lookup returns CDR1 SEHNR and CDR2 FQNEAQ (reference sequence). V shed 4 bases, J shed 8 bases, and the junction held 9 bases outside the gene matches. The CDR3 DNA reads as TGTGCCAGCAGCTCCCCCGGGACTAGCGGGGGGGTAGTTACGCAGTATTTT. The encoded protein is CASSSPGTSGGVVTQYF.

The rearrangement links TRBV19 to TRBJ2-6; no reliable D call. Germline loops: CDR1 LNHDA, CDR2 SQIVND (reference sequence). The CDR3 contains 18 residues. V lost 3 bases and J lost 0, with 15 bases in between. CDR3 DNA sequence: TGTGCCAGTAGTATCCAGGTATCCCTCTTCTCTGGGGCCAACGTCCTGACTTTC. Protein product: CASSIQVSLFSGANVLTF.

This chain joins TRBV7-9 and TRBJ1-1, with D hard to call. CDR1 and CDR2 (germline): SEHNR, FQNEAQ (reference sequence). Trimming took off 5 bases at V and 1 base at J, with 5 bases between the two ends. CDR3 length: 12 residues. The CDR3 is CASSAGNTEAFF. DNA for the CDR3: TGTGCCAGCAGCGCGGGGAACACTGAAGCTTTCTTT.

The chain is built from TRBV5-1 and TRBJ1-2; D is ambiguous. The CDR3 consists of 14 residues. V was pared by 3 bases and J by 8 bases, with 17 bases between. The germline gives CDR1 SGHRS, CDR2 YFSETQ. CDR3 loop: CASSYGSGKTGYTF. The CDR3 nucleotides are TGCGCCAGCAGCTACGGTTCGGGGAAAACAGGCTACACCTTC.

The J gene is TRBJ2-1, the V gene TRBV7-9, with 10 nucleotides matching TRBD2. The ends lost 0 bases at V and 2 bases at J; junction bases unmatched: 7. This CDR3 region has 18 residues. Germline V gene sequence: CDR1 SEHNR, CDR2 FQNEAQ (reference sequence). This CDR3 is CASSLAGTSGDAYNEQFF. CDR3 sequence (DNA): TGTGCCAGCAGCTTAGCGGGCACTAGCGGGGACGCCTACAATGAGCAGTTCTTC.

CDR3 sequence (DNA): TGTGCCAGCAGCTTATATAGCTCTGGGGCCAACGTCCTGACTTTC. It translates to CASSLYSSGANVLTF. The V call is TRBV7-3, the J call TRBJ2-6; D unresolved. V shed 2 bases and J shed 0 bases, with 5 bases lying between them. Germline V gene sequence: CDR1 SGHTA, CDR2 FQGTGA. CDR3 length: 15 residues.

As to this clone: The junction shows a germline mismatch at one end, possibly a read error. This rearrangement joins TRBV30 to TRBJ1-1; perhaps TRBD1 as D (5 bases). CDR1 GTSNPN and CDR2 SVGIG come from the germline V gene (reference sequence). This CDR3 has 15 residues. This chain's CDR3 is CAWSSGRPLNTEAFF. Here the CDR3 DNA reads TGTGCCTGGAGTTCAGGGCGCCCCCTGAATACTGAAGCTTTCTTT.

The chain uses TRBV20-1 and TRBJ2-5; tentative D call: TRBD2 (5 bases). Germline lookup yields CDR1 DFQATT and CDR2 SNEGSKA (reference sequence). Trimming shortened V by 7 bases and J by 1 base, and 16 bases separated the two germline ends. The CDR3 extends over 14 amino acids. CDR3 coding DNA: TGCAGTGGTAGTGATTTGGACTTCCAAGAGACCCAGTACTTC. Translation gives CSGSDLDFQETQYF.

The chain combines TRBV29-1 with TRBJ2-7, with a tentative D call TRBD1 (5 bases). Germline lookup yields CDR1 SQVTM and CDR2 ANQGSEA. V lost 2 bases, J lost 0 bases, and 14 bases lay in between. The CDR3 contains 15 residues. The CDR3 nucleotides are TGCAGCGTTGAATCCACAGGCGCTAGCTCCTACGAGCAGTACTTC. Protein sequence: CSVESTGASSYEQYF.

The chain uses TRBV14 and TRBJ1-6, with D unresolved. Germline V gene lookup returns CDR1 SGHDN and CDR2 FVKESK. CDR3 length: 13 amino acids. V dropped 2 bases and J dropped 10 bases, with 9 bases sitting between them. The chain's CDR3 is CASSQLVSSPLHF. The CDR3 nucleotides are TGTGCCAGCAGCCAATTAGTCTCCTCACCCCTCCACTTT.

The chain recombines TRBV6-5 with TRBJ2-7; D unclear. Between the trimmed V and J ends, which lost 4 bases and 1 base, there was a span of 8 bases. Germline V gene data show CDR1 as MNHEY and CDR2 as SVGAGI. The length of the CDR3 is 13 residues. This chain's CDR3 is CASSFAESYEQYF. CDR3 nucleotide sequence: TGTGCCAGCAGTTTCGCGGAATCCTACGAGCAGTACTTC.

The chain uses TRBV12-5 and TRBJ2-1, with TRBD2 matching over 12 bases. This CDR3 region has 15 residues. V was clipped by 6 bases and J by 5 bases; unmatched bases: 5. CDR1 and CDR2 from the germline V gene are LGHNT and FRNRAP. CDR3 DNA sequence: TGTGCTAGTGGCCGTGGACTAGCGGGGAACAATGAGCAGTTCTTC. This codes for CASGRGLAGNNEQFF.

This chain joins TRBV5-5 and TRBJ2-7; 9 nucleotides align to TRBD1. V lost 1 base and J lost 4; bases outside the gene matches: 6. Germline V gene sequence: CDR1 SGHKS, CDR2 YYEKEE (reference sequence). This CDR3 spans 15 amino acids. In nucleotides, the CDR3 is TGTGCCAGCAGCTTGATAGGACAGGGGCAATACGAGCAGTACTTC. This sequence encodes CASSLIGQGQYEQYF.

This chain joins TRBV6-2 or TRBV6-3 and TRBJ2-5, with 11 bases lining up with TRBD2. The CDR3 consists of 15 residues. Germline CDR1 is MNHEY and CDR2 is SVGEGT. The V gene end was trimmed by 0 bases and the J gene end by 4 bases; junction bases not matched to a gene: 1. The DNA of the CDR3 is TGTGCCAGCAGTTACTCTACTAGCGGGGGAGAGACCCAGTACTTC. Amino acid sequence: CASSYSTSGGETQYF.

The chain carries TRBV5-4 and TRBJ1-5, with no clear D. The V gene's germline CDR1 is SGHNT and CDR2 YYREEE (reference sequence). The V end lost 4 bases, the J end lost 3 bases, and 5 bases lay between the germline ends. The CDR3 has 12 residues. The DNA for the CDR3 is TGTGCCAGCAGCCTCTACAATCAGCCCCAGCATTTT. Translating gives CASSLYNQPQHF.

This clone was seen just once. This chain uses TRBV29-1 with TRBJ1-1; possibly TRBD1 for D (5 bases). The CDR3 contains 14 residues. Trimming removed 6 bases at V and 5 bases at J, with 19 bases between. Germline V gives CDR1 SQVTM, CDR2 ANQGSEA. This chain's CDR3 is CSVRTRGLGTEAFF. The CDR3 DNA sequence: TGCAGCGTCCGGACACGAGGCCTGGGGACTGAAGCTTTCTTT.

The chain has TRBV10-2 and TRBJ2-3; tentative D call: TRBD1 (5 bases). Between the trimmed V and J ends, which lost 4 bases and 0 bases, there was a span of 8 bases. The germline gives CDR1 WSHSY, CDR2 SAAADI. CDR3 size: 14 residues. The CDR3 reads CASSGGESTDTQYF. For the CDR3, the DNA is TGCGCCAGCAGTGGGGGCGAAAGCACAGATACGCAGTATTTT.

This chain links TRBV9 with TRBJ1-2, with no clear D. CDR1 and CDR2 from the germline V gene are SGDLS and YYNGEE. V lost 4 bases to trimming and J lost 7 bases, with 17 bases between them. The CDR3 has 14 amino acids. This chain's CDR3 is CASSTSTSLPGYTF. The CDR3 bases are TGTGCCAGCAGCACGAGTACCTCGCTCCCTGGCTACACCTTC.

This rearrangement joins TRBV4-2 to TRBJ2-3; 7 bases align to TRBD2. The germline V gene has CDR1 LGHNA and CDR2 YNFKEQ. The CDR3 loop spans 17 amino acids. Trimming at V came to 0 bases and at J to 0 bases, leaving 6 bases not matched to a gene. The CDR3 coding sequence is TGTGCCAGCAGCCAAGAGCGAGCGGGACTTAGCACAGATACGCAGTATTTT. This codes for CASSQERAGLSTDTQYF.

This clone was observed a handful of times. This rearrangement joins TRBV9 to TRBJ2-7, with a weak D call TRBD2 (6 bases). This CDR3 has 13 amino acids. V shed 3 bases and J shed 2 bases, with 9 bases lying between them. Germline V gene lookup returns CDR1 SGDLS and CDR2 YYNGEE. CDR3 DNA sequence: TGTGCCAGCAGCGGAGGGGAGGCCTACGAGCAGTACTTC. It codes for CASSGGEAYEQYF.

The chain employs TRBV27 and TRBJ1-5; 9 bases line up with TRBD1. V shed 6 bases, J shed 10 bases, and the junction held 4 bases outside the gene matches. The germline CDR1 and CDR2 sequences are MNHEY and SMNVEV (reference sequence). The CDR3 runs to 12 residues. The CDR3 reads CASREDRGPQHF. The DNA for the CDR3 is TGTGCCAGCAGGGAGGACAGGGGACCCCAGCATTTT.

The chain employs TRBV3-1 (or the pseudogene TRBV3-2) and TRBJ2-1; 8 bases line up with TRBD1. This CDR3 contains 16 residues. Looked up from germline, CDR1 is LGHDT and CDR2 is YNNKEL (reference sequence). V was pared by 4 bases and J by 4 bases, with 9 bases of the junction left unmatched. This chain's CDR3 is CASSLPGQDVYNEQFF. CDR3 bases: TGTGCCAGCAGCCTCCCGGGACAGGACGTTTACAATGAGCAGTTCTTC.

This clone occurred once. The gene calls are TRBV28 and TRBJ2-7, with TRBD1 identical over 7 bases. The J segment lost 1 base and the V segment lost 6 bases, leaving 3 bases of the junction unmatched. The V gene's germline CDR1 is MDHEN and CDR2 SYDVKM. The CDR3 runs 13 residues. CDR3 region: CASRPRGSYEQYF. CDR3 nucleotides: TGTGCCAGCAGGCCCAGGGGGTCCTACGAGCAGTACTTC. Drawing the rest from reference TRBV28 and TRBJ2-7, the complete variable domain is DVKVTQSSRYLVKRTGEKVFLECVQDMDHENMFWYRQDPGLGLRLIYFSYDVKMKEKGDIPEGYSVSREKKERFSLILESASTNQTSMYLCASRPRGSYEQYFGPGTRLTVT.

The genes are TRBV9 and TRBJ2-3; TRBD2 is a possible D gene (6 bases). Deletions cut 0 bases from V and 5 bases from J, with 16 bases between. Germline loops: CDR1 SGDLS, CDR2 YYNGEE. This CDR3 region has 16 residues. The CDR3 here is CASSVGAYGGKDTQYF. The CDR3 region has the DNA TGTGCCAGCAGCGTAGGGGCGTACGGCGGGAAAGATACGCAGTATTTT.

This chain links TRBV2 with TRBJ2-1, with 7 bases identical to TRBD2. There are 14 residues in the CDR3. Germline CDR1 and CDR2: SNHLY and FYNNEI. Trimming took 3 bases from V and 9 from J; bases not matched to a gene: 8. This CDR3 is CASSDSGARGEQFF. CDR3 in DNA: TGTGCCAGCAGTGACAGCGGGGCAAGGGGTGAGCAGTTCTTC.

The rearrangement links TRBV2 to TRBJ1-6; TRBD1 aligns across 10 bases. Per germline, CDR1 SNHLY and CDR2 FYNNEI. This CDR3 spans 16 amino acids. The V gene end was trimmed by 3 bases and the J gene end by 8 bases; junction bases not matched to a gene: 7. The CDR3 protein is CASSDRDRGSDSPLHF. As DNA, the CDR3 is TGTGCCAGCAGTGACCGGGACAGGGGTAGTGATTCACCCCTCCACTTT.

The chain couples TRBV2 to TRBJ1-1; D remains unclear. The V and J ends lost 4 bases and 2 bases respectively, with 8 bases between them. Germline V gene data show CDR1 as SNHLY and CDR2 as FYNNEI. This CDR3 is 13 amino acids long. CDR3 sequence reads: CASSVERNTEAFF. CDR3 bases: TGTGCCAGCAGTGTTGAGCGCAACACTGAAGCTTTCTTT.

The chain has TRBV4-1 and TRBJ1-5; D is unresolved. V was pared by 0 bases and J by 2 bases, with 17 bases between. The CDR3 contains 18 residues. Germline CDR1 and CDR2: MGHRA and YSYEKL. The CDR3 region is CASSQDLMGGRGNQPQHF. CDR3 DNA: TGCGCCAGCAGCCAAGATCTGATGGGAGGGAGGGGCAATCAGCCCCAGCATTTT.